Below, 27 T cell receptor beta chains from the same sample are listed, as sequenced in a study of control samples from healthy donors and cancer patients (dated by TCRdb to about 2020). The library was generated by the immunoSEQ multiplex PCR assay. The table comes from immuneACCESS by way of TCRdb, which keeps in-frame sequences with V and J called. Part of the clones is missing from these tables; in studies checked, under half for an unresolved V gene and the rest for unknown reasons. Across this sample there are 100,000 to 150,000 clones, with over 85% seen only once. The top ten hold roughly 8% of the sample. Sequencing was performed on PBMCs. These receptor sequences come from a man aged 50 or older with head and neck cancer.

The genes are TRBV7-8 and TRBJ2-7, with TRBD2 as a possible D gene (5 bases). The CDR3 spans 12 residues. CDR1 SGHVS and CDR2 FQNEAQ come from the germline V gene. V was cut by 4 bases and J by 11 bases, with 15 bases left in between. The CDR3, as DNA: TGTGCCAGCAGCTCTCGACTGGAGGTGGAGTACTTC. Protein: CASSSRLEVEYF.

J is TRBJ2-1 and V is TRBV18; 15 bases map to TRBD2. CDR3 length: 15 residues. V lost 6 bases to trimming and J lost 7 bases; unmatched junction nucleotides: 4. Germline V lookup: CDR1 KGHSH, CDR2 LQKENI. The CDR3 spells CASSGLAGGMNEQFF. The CDR3 DNA sequence: TGTGCCAGCTCGGGACTAGCGGGAGGTATGAATGAGCAGTTCTTC.

This clone has more than one count but fewer than ten. This chain joins TRBV5-4 and TRBJ2-7; D gene uncertain. The germline V gene has CDR1 SGHNT and CDR2 YYREEE (reference sequence). V was clipped by 2 bases and J by 3 bases, with 15 bases between them. CDR3 length: 15 amino acids. CDR3 nucleotides: TGTGCCAGCAGCTTAGGTGGGCCCTCAATCTACGAGCAGTACTTC. This encodes CASSLGGPSIYEQYF.

This sequence joins TRBV3-1 (or the pseudogene TRBV3-2) and TRBJ1-1; TRBD1 matches at 7 bases. The length of the CDR3 is 15 residues. After removal of 2 bases from V and 1 base from J, the junction contained 4 bases not matched to a gene. CDR1 and CDR2 (germline): LGHDT, YNNKEL (reference sequence). The CDR3 spells CASSQSGQKNTEAFF. The CDR3 nucleotides read TGTGCCAGCAGCCAATCGGGACAGAAGAACACTGAAGCTTTCTTT.

The chain carries TRBV5-4 and TRBJ1-6; no definite D call. Germline CDR1 reads SGHNT; CDR2 reads YYREEE (reference sequence). The CDR3 sequence is 16 residues long. Trimming took off 0 bases at V and 6 bases at J, with 13 bases between the two ends. The chain's CDR3 is CASSLGGWSSNSPLHF. As DNA, the CDR3 is TGTGCCAGCAGCTTGGGTGGGTGGAGTTCTAATTCACCCCTCCACTTT.

The V gene is TRBV28, the J gene TRBJ2-2; 9 bases are shared with TRBD1. V gave up 6 bases and J gave up 5 bases; unmatched junction bases: 7. The CDR3 covers 15 residues. CDR1 is MDHEN, CDR2 SYDVKM, per germline. CDR3: CASRKQGARTGELFF. CDR3 in DNA: TGTGCCAGCAGAAAACAGGGGGCGCGAACCGGGGAGCTGTTTTTT.

The chain carries TRBV7-9 and TRBJ2-3; 7 nucleotides align to TRBD2. The CDR3 consists of 15 residues. After removal of 5 bases from V and 5 bases from J, the junction contained 10 bases not matched to a gene. Germline V gene lookup returns CDR1 SEHNR and CDR2 FQNEAQ (reference sequence). DNA of the CDR3: TGTGCCAGCAGCCGCCGGGGGGAGGTTGGAGATACGCAGTATTTT. Translation: CASSRRGEVGDTQYF. Variable domain in full (rest from reference TRBV7-9 and TRBJ2-3): DTGVSQNPRHKITKRGQNVTFRCDPISEHNRLYWYRQTLGQGPEFLTYFQNEAQLEKSRLLSDRFSAERPKGSFSTLEIQRTEQGDSAMYLCASSRRGEVGDTQYFGPGTRLTVL.

V gene TRBV16 combines with J gene TRBJ1-5; 9 nucleotides match TRBD1. CDR3 length: 14 residues. Germline CDR1 reads KGHSY; CDR2 reads FQNENV. Unmatched junction bases numbered 4, after V lost 3 bases and J lost 7 bases. The CDR3 DNA follows: TGTGCCAGCAGCCAGACAGGGGGATACCAGCCCCAGCATTTT. Its translation: CASSQTGGYQPQHF. The full variable domain, completed using reference TRBV16 and TRBJ1-5, is GEEVAQTPKHLVRGEGQKAKLYCAPIKGHSYVFWYQQVLKNEFKFLISFQNENVFDETGMPKERFSAKCLPNSPCSLEIQATKLEDSAVYFCASSQTGGYQPQHFGDGTRLSIL.

This clone is a singleton in its sample. The V call is TRBV5-6, the J call TRBJ1-1; D may be TRBD1 (6 bases). CDR3 length equals 14 residues. The V end lost 4 bases, the J end lost 3 bases, and 13 bases lay between the germline ends. CDR1 is SGHDT, CDR2 YYEEEE, per germline. CDR3 coding DNA: TGTGCCAGCAGCCGATTGCAGGGGTACACTGAAGCTTTCTTT. It is translated as CASSRLQGYTEAFF.

The CDR3, as DNA: TGTGCCAGCAGCGGTGACGGGATCAAGAGGAATGAGCAGTTCTTC. Translating it yields CASSGDGIKRNEQFF. The V gene is TRBV5-4, the J gene TRBJ2-1; weak D call: TRBD2 (5 bases). The V end was cut by 4 bases, the J end by 7 bases, with 18 bases between. The CDR3 extends over 15 amino acids. In germline, CDR1 is SGHNT, CDR2 YYREEE (reference sequence). Variable domain in full (rest from reference TRBV5-4 and TRBJ2-1): ETGVTQSPTHLIKTRGQQVTLRCSSQSGHNTVSWYQQALGQGPQFIFQYYREEENGRGNFPPRFSGLQFPNYSSELNVNALELDDSALYLCASSGDGIKRNEQFFGPGTRLTVL.

The chain employs TRBV7-9 and TRBJ2-1; D gene uncertain. V lost 0 bases and J 1 base, leaving 10 bases between the germline ends. Per germline, CDR1 SEHNR and CDR2 FQNEAQ (reference sequence). There are 16 residues in the CDR3. CDR3 residues: CASSLAEGRSYNEQFF. The CDR3 region has the DNA TGTGCCAGCAGCTTAGCGGAAGGACGGTCCTACAATGAGCAGTTCTTC. The entire variable domain, with the rest obtained from reference TRBV7-9 and TRBJ2-1, is as follows: DTGVSQNPRHKITKRGQNVTFRCDPISEHNRLYWYRQTLGQGPEFLTYFQNEAQLEKSRLLSDRFSAERPKGSFSTLEIQRTEQGDSAMYLCASSLAEGRSYNEQFFGPGTRLTVL.

There are a few counts of this clone. The genes are TRBV7-9 and TRBJ2-7; TRBD2 might be the D (5 bases). The V end was cut by 3 bases, the J end by 1 base, with 7 bases between. There are 13 residues in the CDR3. Germline V gene sequence: CDR1 SEHNR, CDR2 FQNEAQ (reference sequence). The CDR3 sequence: CASSFGLSYEQYF. For the CDR3, the DNA is TGTGCCAGCAGCTTTGGACTTTCCTACGAGCAGTACTTC.

The chain is built from TRBV19 and TRBJ2-1; the D call may be TRBD1 or TRBD2 (5 bases each). Trimming left V 5 bases short and J 4 bases short, with 15 bases between. The CDR3 consists of 15 residues. Germline V gene data show CDR1 as LNHDA and CDR2 as SQIVND (reference sequence). The CDR3 bases are TGTGCCAGTAGTCCCAGGGTGGCGGGTTACAATGAGCAGTTCTTC. Residues: CASSPRVAGYNEQFF.

The rearrangement uses TRBV6-5 and TRBJ1-1; D is undetermined. CDR1 MNHEY and CDR2 SVGAGI come from the germline V gene. The CDR3 is made up of 11 amino acids. V was pared by 7 bases and J by 4 bases, with 7 bases between. DNA for the CDR3: TGTGCCAGCAACAAGGGCACTGAAGCTTTCTTT. This encodes CASNKGTEAFF.

This chain uses TRBV6-5 with TRBJ1-3; D not certain. Trimming cost V 7 bases and J 0 bases, with 10 bases left between them. The V gene's germline CDR1 is MNHEY and CDR2 SVGAGI. CDR3 size: 14 residues. The chain's CDR3 is CASKLRGSGNTIYF. In nucleotides, the CDR3 is TGTGCCAGCAAATTACGTGGCTCTGGAAACACCATATATTTT.

This chain links TRBV28 with TRBJ2-7, with 10 bases fitting TRBD2. The CDR3 covers 14 residues. Trimming at V came to 7 bases and at J to 2 bases, leaving 5 bases not matched to a gene. Germline CDR1 MDHEN, CDR2 SYDVKM. DNA of the CDR3: TGTGCCAGCAATGGAGCGGGAGGGACCTACGAGCAGTACTTC. Its translation is CASNGAGGTYEQYF.

This rearrangement joins TRBV2 to TRBJ1-2; D not resolved. V shed 6 bases and J shed 8 bases, with 13 bases lying between them. The CDR3 is made up of 12 amino acids. Per germline, CDR1 SNHLY and CDR2 FYNNEI. The DNA of the CDR3 is TGTGCCAGCAGGGCTGGAGTTCTGGGCTACACCTTC. Amino acid sequence: CASRAGVLGYTF. The variable domain in full, completed from reference TRBV2 and TRBJ1-2, reads EPEVTQTPSHQVTQMGQEVILRCVPISNHLYFYWYRQILGQKVEFLVSFYNNEISEKSEIFDDQFSVERPDGSNFTLKIRSTKLEDSAMYFCASRAGVLGYTFGSGTRLTVV.

The chain has TRBV29-1 and TRBJ1-3; D remains ambiguous. V lost 5 bases, J lost 4 bases, and 6 bases lay in between. Germline V lookup: CDR1 SQVTM, CDR2 ANQGSEA. CDR3 length: 11 residues. CDR3: CSVLEGNTIYF. DNA for the CDR3: TGCAGCGTTCTGGAGGGAAACACCATATATTTT.

This sequence joins TRBV28 and TRBJ2-7; tentative D call: TRBD2 (6 bases). CDR3 length equals 14 residues. The germline V gene has CDR1 MDHEN and CDR2 SYDVKM. The V end lost 2 bases, the J end lost 3 bases, and 11 bases lay between the germline ends. The CDR3 protein is CASSLRLGNYEQYF. In DNA, the CDR3 is TGTGCCAGCAGTTTAAGACTAGGGAACTACGAGCAGTACTTC.

The V and J genes are TRBV28 and TRBJ1-2, with 8 bases lining up with TRBD1. This CDR3 has 15 residues. Germline lookup yields CDR1 MDHEN and CDR2 SYDVKM. V dropped 7 bases and J dropped 2; count of bases not matched to a gene: 9. CDR3 residues: CASTVQGDINYGYTF. Written as DNA, the CDR3 is TGTGCCAGCACGGTACAGGGGGACATAAACTATGGCTACACCTTC.

The chain combines TRBV11-3 with TRBJ2-7; TRBD1 agrees at 8 bases. The CDR3 consists of 15 residues. In germline, CDR1 is SGHNT, CDR2 YENEEA. The junction had 5 bases not matched to a gene; V was cut back by 1 base and J by 3 bases. The CDR3 coding sequence is TGTGCCAGCAGCTTAGGACCGGGACAGGACTACGAGCAGTACTTC. Protein product: CASSLGPGQDYEQYF.

This clone was counted only a few times. This chain connects TRBV9 to TRBJ1-4; D is perhaps TRBD1 (6 bases). V was pared by 0 bases and J by 7 bases, with 10 bases between. The CDR3 has 14 amino acids. Germline CDR1 reads SGDLS; CDR2 reads YYNGEE. The CDR3 DNA is TGTGCCAGCAGCGTAGAACGGGACACTGAAAAACTGTTTTTT. Protein product: CASSVERDTEKLFF.

The CDR3 here is CASSLIGGGNQPQHF. In DNA, the CDR3 is TGTGCCAGCAGTCTAATAGGGGGAGGCAATCAGCCCCAGCATTTT. The chain joins TRBV6-5 to TRBJ1-5, with TRBD1 as a possible D gene (6 bases). Germline CDR1 and CDR2: MNHEY and SVGAGI. V was pared by 5 bases and J by 2 bases, with 13 bases between. This CDR3 is built from 15 residues.

This clone was detected once. V is TRBV11-1 and J is TRBJ2-5, with D possibly matching TRBD1 (5 bases). Germline CDR1 SGHAT, CDR2 FQDESV (reference sequence). The CDR3 length is 13 residues. Trimming took off 8 bases at V and 1 base at J, with 11 bases between the two ends. CDR3 loop: CASGREVQETQYF. The CDR3 nucleotides read TGTGCCAGCGGCAGGGAAGTCCAAGAGACCCAGTACTTC.

The table lists this clone with a few counts. V is TRBV18 and J is TRBJ1-5; tentatively, D is TRBD1 (6 bases). Between the trimmed V and J ends, which lost 2 bases and 3 bases, there was a span of 23 bases. Germline CDR1 reads KGHSH; CDR2 reads LQKENI. CDR3 length equals 19 residues. The CDR3, as DNA: TGTGCCAGCTCACCAGGGAGGACAGATGCCATGGGAATCAATCAGCCCCAGCATTTT. The encoded protein is CASSPGRTDAMGINQPQHF.

V gene TRBV5-1 combines with J gene TRBJ2-7; no clear D gene. V shed 0 bases and J shed 3 bases, with 4 bases lying between them. Germline CDR1 SGHRS, CDR2 YFSETQ. The CDR3 length is 12 residues. CDR3 nucleotides: TGCGCCAGCAGCTTGGGCAACTACGAGCAGTACTTC. It yields the protein CASSLGNYEQYF.

This clone was found a few times. V and J are TRBV29-1 and TRBJ1-2; D possibly corresponds to TRBD1 (6 bases). In germline, CDR1 is SQVTM, CDR2 ANQGSEA. The CDR3 contains 17 residues. V was cut by 6 bases and J by 4 bases, with 27 bases left in between. The CDR3 DNA is TGCAGCGTAAACCCTACCCAGACTTCAGGGGCAACCTATGGCTACACCTTC. Its translation is CSVNPTQTSGATYGYTF.